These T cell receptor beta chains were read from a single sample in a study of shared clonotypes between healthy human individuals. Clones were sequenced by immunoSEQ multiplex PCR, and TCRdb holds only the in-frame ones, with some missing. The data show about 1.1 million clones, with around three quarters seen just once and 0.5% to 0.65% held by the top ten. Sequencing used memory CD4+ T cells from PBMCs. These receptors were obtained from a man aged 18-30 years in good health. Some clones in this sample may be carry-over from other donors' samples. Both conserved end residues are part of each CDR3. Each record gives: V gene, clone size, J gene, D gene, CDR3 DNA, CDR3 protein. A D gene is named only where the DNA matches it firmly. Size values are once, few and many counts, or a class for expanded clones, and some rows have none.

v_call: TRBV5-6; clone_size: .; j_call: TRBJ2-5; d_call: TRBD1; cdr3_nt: TGTGCCAGCAGCTTGTCAGGGGGTCAAGAGACCCAGTACTTC; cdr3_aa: CASSLSGGQETQYF
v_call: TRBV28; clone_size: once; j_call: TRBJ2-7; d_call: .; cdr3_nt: TGTGCCAGCAGTTCCGGCCAGATACCCTACGAGCAGTACTTC; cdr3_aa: CASSSGQIPYEQYF
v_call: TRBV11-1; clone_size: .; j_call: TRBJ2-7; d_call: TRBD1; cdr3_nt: TGTGCCAGCAGCTCAAAACCCGGACAGGGTTACGAGCAGTACTTC; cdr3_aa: CASSSKPGQGYEQYF
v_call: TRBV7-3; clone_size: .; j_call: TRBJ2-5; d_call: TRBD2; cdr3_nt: TGTGCCAGCAGCAGGACTAGCGGGCTCCAAGAGACCCAGTACTTC; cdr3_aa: CASSRTSGLQETQYF
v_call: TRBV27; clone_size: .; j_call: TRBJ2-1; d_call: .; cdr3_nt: TGTGCCAGCAGTCTTATGGTAGCGGTGAATGAGCAGTTCTTC; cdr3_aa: CASSLMVAVNEQFF
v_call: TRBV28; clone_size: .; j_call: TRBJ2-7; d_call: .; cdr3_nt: TGTGCCAGCAGTTTCCCCCTCGGCCTGACTAGGTACGAGCAGTACTTC; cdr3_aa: CASSFPLGLTRYEQYF
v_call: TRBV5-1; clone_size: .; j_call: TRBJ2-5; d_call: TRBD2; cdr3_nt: TGCGCCAGCAGCTTGGTACGCCGTGGACTAGCGGACCAGGTTAAGGAGACCCAGTACTTC; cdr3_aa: CASSLVRRGLADQVKETQYF
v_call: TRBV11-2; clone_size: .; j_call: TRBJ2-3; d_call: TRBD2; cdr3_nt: TGTGCCAGCAGCTCCCTATTAGCGGGAGAGGGCACAGATACGCAGTATTTT; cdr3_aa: CASSSLLAGEGTDTQYF
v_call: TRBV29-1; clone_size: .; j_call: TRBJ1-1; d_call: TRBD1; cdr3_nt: TGCAGCGTGGACAGGGGGCAGGGCACTGAAGCTTTCTTT; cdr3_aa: CSVDRGQGTEAFF
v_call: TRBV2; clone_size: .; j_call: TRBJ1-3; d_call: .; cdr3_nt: TGTGCCAGCAGGGAGAAGGGTTGGGGAAACACCATATATTTT; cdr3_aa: CASREKGWGNTIYF
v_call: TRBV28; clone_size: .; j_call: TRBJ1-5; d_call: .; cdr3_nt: TGTGCCAGCAGTTTAGCGGACCAGCCCCAGCATTTT; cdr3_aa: CASSLADQPQHF
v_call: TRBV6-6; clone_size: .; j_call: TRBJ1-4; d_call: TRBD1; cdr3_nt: TGTGCCAGCAGTAAACAGGGGGCCAAAGAAAAACTGTTTTTT; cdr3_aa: CASSKQGAKEKLFF
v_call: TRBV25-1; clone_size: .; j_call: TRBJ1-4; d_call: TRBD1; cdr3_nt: TGTGCCAGCATGGGGACAGGGGGCGAAAAACTGTTTTTT; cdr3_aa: CASMGTGGEKLFF
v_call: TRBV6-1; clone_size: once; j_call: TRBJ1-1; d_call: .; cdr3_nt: TGTGCCAGCAGTTGGGACGAGAACACTGAAGCTTTCTTT; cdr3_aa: CASSWDENTEAFF
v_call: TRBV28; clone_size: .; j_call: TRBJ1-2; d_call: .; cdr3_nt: TGTGCCAGCATGGAGGGATCCTCTAGGGGCTATGGCTACACCTTC; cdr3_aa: CASMEGSSRGYGYTF
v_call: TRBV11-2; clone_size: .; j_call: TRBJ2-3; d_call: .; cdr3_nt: TGTGCCAGCAGCTTAGGGGTCAGGTCCACAGATACGCAGTATTTT; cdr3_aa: CASSLGVRSTDTQYF
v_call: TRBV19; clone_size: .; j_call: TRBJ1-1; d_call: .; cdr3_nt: TGTGCCAGTAGTTCCACAGGGAACACTGAAGCTTTCTTT; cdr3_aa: CASSSTGNTEAFF
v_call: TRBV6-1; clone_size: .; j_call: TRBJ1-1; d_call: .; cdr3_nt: TGTGCCAGCAAAGGACGGGAGATGAACACTGAAGCTTTCTTT; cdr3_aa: CASKGREMNTEAFF
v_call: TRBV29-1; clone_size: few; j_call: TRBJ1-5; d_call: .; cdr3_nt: TGCAGCGTTTTTGCAGGGTTCGGCAATCAGCCCCAGCATTTT; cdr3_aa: CSVFAGFGNQPQHF
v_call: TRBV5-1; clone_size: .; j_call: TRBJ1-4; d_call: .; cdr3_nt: TGCGCCAGCAGCTTTCTGGCTCCGGGACTTAATGAAAAACTGTTTTTT; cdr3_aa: CASSFLAPGLNEKLFF
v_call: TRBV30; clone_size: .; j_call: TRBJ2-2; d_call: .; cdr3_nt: TGTGCCTGGTCCGGAAGTAGGGCCACCGGGGAGCTGTTTTTT; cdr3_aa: CAWSGSRATGELFF
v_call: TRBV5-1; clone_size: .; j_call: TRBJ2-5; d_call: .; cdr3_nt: TGCGCCAGCAGGACAGGTTTCCAAGAGACCCAGTACTTC; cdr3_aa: CASRTGFQETQYF
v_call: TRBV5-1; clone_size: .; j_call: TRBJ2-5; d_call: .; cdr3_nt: TGCGCCAGCAGCTTGGTGCCAACAGGAGCCCAAGAGACCCAGTACTTC; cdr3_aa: CASSLVPTGAQETQYF
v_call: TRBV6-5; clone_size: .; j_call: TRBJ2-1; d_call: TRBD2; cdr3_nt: TGTGCCAGCAGTTACTCTACTAGCGGGAGGAGGAATGAGCAGTTCTTC; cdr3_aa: CASSYSTSGRRNEQFF
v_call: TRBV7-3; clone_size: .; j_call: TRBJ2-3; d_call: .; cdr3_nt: TGTGCCAGCAGCTTAGGTAGGGGCGGAGATACGCAGTATTTT; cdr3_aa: CASSLGRGGDTQYF
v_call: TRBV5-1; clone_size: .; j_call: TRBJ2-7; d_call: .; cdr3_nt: TGCGCCAGCAGCTTGGCGGGGGTATCCTACGAGCAGTACTTC; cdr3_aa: CASSLAGVSYEQYF
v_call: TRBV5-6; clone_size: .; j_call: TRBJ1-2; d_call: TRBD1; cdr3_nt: TGTGCCAGCAGCCAAAAGGGACAGGGGGTATATGGCTACACCTTC; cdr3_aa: CASSQKGQGVYGYTF
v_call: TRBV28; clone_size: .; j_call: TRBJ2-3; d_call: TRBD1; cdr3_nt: TGTGCCAGCAGCCGGGACAGGGCAACAGATACGCAGTATTTT; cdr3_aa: CASSRDRATDTQYF
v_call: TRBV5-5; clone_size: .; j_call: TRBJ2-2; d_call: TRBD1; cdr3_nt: TGTGCCAGCAGAGTCCGTGGGACAGGGAGTTCCGGGGAGCTGTTTTTT; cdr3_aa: CASRVRGTGSSGELFF
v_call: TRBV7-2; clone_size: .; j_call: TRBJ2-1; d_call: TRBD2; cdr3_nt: TGTGCCAGCAGCCCGGGGGCGGGAGGTGGTGAGCAGTTCTTC; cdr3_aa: CASSPGAGGGEQFF
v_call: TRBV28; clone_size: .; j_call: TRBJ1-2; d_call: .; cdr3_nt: TGTGCCAGCCTTCGGACAGTGGCAGCTAACTATGGCTACACCTTC; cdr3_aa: CASLRTVAANYGYTF
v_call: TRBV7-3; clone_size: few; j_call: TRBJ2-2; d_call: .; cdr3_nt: TGTGCCAGCAGCTCCGGAGGACCCACCGGGGAGCTGTTTTTT; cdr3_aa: CASSSGGPTGELFF
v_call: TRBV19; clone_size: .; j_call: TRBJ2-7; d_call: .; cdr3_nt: TGTGCCAGTAGTATAGGGGGGCCGAGCGGGAACCTCATATACGAGCAGTACTTC; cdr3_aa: CASSIGGPSGNLIYEQYF
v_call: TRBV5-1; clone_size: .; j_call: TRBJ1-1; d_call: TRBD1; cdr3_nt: TGCGCCAGCAGCCACGGACAGGGGGGCCAAGCTTTCTTT; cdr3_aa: CASSHGQGGQAFF
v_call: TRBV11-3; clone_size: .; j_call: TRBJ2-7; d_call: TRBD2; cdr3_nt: TGTGCCAGCAGCTTAGGGGGGGGTCCGAGCGGGTACTACTACGAGCAGTACTTC; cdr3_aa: CASSLGGGPSGYYYEQYF
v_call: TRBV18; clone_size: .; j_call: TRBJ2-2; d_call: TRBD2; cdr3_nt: TGTGCCAGCTCATCCAACGCGGGAGGGGCCGGGGAGCTGTTTTTT; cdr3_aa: CASSSNAGGAGELFF
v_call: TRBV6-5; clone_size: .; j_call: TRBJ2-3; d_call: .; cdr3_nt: TGTGCCAGCAGCAGACAGGCCTACACAGATACGCAGTATTTT; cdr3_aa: CASSRQAYTDTQYF
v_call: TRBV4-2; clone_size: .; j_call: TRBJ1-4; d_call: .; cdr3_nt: TGTGCCAGCAGCCAAGTGGGGGGCCATGAAAAACTGTTTTTT; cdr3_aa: CASSQVGGHEKLFF
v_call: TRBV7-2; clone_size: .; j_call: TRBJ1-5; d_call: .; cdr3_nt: TGTGCCAGCAGCTTACAGGGTGGCGATCAGCCCCAGCATTTT; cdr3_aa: CASSLQGGDQPQHF
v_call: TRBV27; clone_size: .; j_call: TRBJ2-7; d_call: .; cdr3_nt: TGTGCCAGCAATTCCCAGGGGGGCTTGGAGCAGTACTTC; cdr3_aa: CASNSQGGLEQYF